Listed here are 14 T cell receptor beta chains from one sample, sequenced in a study of beta chain bispecific antibodies for T cell cancers (dated by TCRdb to the early 2020s). Beyond this particular receptor, the publication reports: Every sequenced sample was a mix of normal T cells and leukemia cell line cells, and most of the targeted TRBV signal originated from the leukemia cells instead of the normal T cells.

For these TCRs, the target antigens are not known. T cells were expanded from blood mononuclear cells for 3 to 4 days with either the anti-CD3 antibody OKT3 or CD3/CD28 Dynabeads. The method was 5' RACE. TCRdb applied fastp at Q25 and MiXCR to the public reads, then kept only in-frame beta chains. Here each entry gathers all rows of one CDR3 protein and keeps the most common genes and DNA. Here the sample has roughly 15,000 distinct CDR3 sequences; approximately 2.2% occur a single time. The ten largest clones add up to 6.9% of the sample. The material sequenced was healthy donor T cells cultured with leukemia cells. The receptors here all came from a human donor in good health. Some clones in this sample may be carry-over from other donors' samples.

This clonotype was counted at least ten times. The chain has TRBV27 and TRBJ1-2; 7 bases agree with TRBD1. After removal of 2 bases from V and 2 bases from J, the junction contained 5 bases not matched to a gene. This CDR3 has 15 residues. The V gene's germline CDR1 is MNHEY and CDR2 SMNVEV (reference sequence). The chain's CDR3 is CASSLRAGGNYGYTF. The CDR3 bases are TGTGCCAGCAGTTTACGGGCAGGGGGGAACTATGGCTACACCTTC.

There are many counts of this clonotype. V is TRBV12-3 or TRBV12-4 and J is TRBJ1-6; no reliable D call. V lost 7 bases and J lost 4, with 14 bases in between. CDR3 size: 15 residues. CDR3 amino acids: CASTQHEGYNSPLHF. The DNA for the CDR3 is TGTGCCAGCACTCAGCACGAGGGATATAATTCACCCCTCCACTTT.

In its sample, this clonotype was seen many times. This chain links TRBV20-1 with TRBJ1-1; perhaps TRBD1 as D (6 bases). Between the trimmed V and J ends, which lost 0 bases and 0 bases, there was a span of 8 bases. This CDR3 contains 14 residues. From germline, CDR1 is DFQATT and CDR2 SNEGSKA (reference sequence). CDR3 DNA: TGCAGTGCTAGAGATGACAGGATGAACACTGAAGCTTTCTTT. Translating it yields CSARDDRMNTEAFF.

This clonotype was seen repeatedly, ten times or more. V usage is TRBV28 and J usage is TRBJ1-1; no firm D call. Trimming stripped 1 base from V and 2 bases from J, with 8 bases between. This CDR3 comprises 14 residues. Germline loops: CDR1 MDHEN, CDR2 SYDVKM. CDR3 bases: TGTGCCAGCAGTTTATCGTCAGGCAACACTGAAGCTTTCTTT. It yields the protein CASSLSSGNTEAFF.

This clonotype was observed many times. The chain couples TRBV10-3 to TRBJ2-3, with 8 nucleotides matching TRBD1. The CDR3 runs 14 residues. CDR1 and CDR2 (germline): ENHRY, SYGVKD. The V segment lost 9 bases and the J segment 2 bases; nucleotides outside the gene matches: 7. The DNA for the CDR3 is TGTGCCATATCCGGGACAGGAATCACAGATACGCAGTATTTT. It yields the protein CAISGTGITDTQYF.

This clonotype was recorded at least ten times. The chain links TRBV12-2 to TRBJ2-3; no check of the table's D call, TRBD1, against the DNA was made. TRBV12-2 is a listed pseudogene. The CDR3 is 18 amino acids. The CDR3 here is CASRLSWGRVVIRDTQYF. As DNA, the CDR3 is TGTGCAAGTCGCTTATCGTGGGGCAGGGTAGTAATTCGGGATACGCAGTATTTT.

The sample holds many counts of this clonotype. V is TRBV30 and J is TRBJ2-7; D gene ambiguous. The CDR3 runs 12 residues. The V gene lost 0 bases and the J gene lost 3 bases, with 6 bases spanning the gap. Germline CDR1 reads GTSNPN; CDR2 reads SVGIG (reference sequence). This chain's CDR3 is CAWSVINYEQYF. The CDR3 DNA follows: TGTGCCTGGAGTGTTATCAACTACGAGCAGTACTTC.

This clonotype was recorded at least ten times. This chain links TRBV14 with TRBJ1-2; D possibly corresponds to TRBD1 (6 bases). Germline values: CDR1 SGHDN, CDR2 FVKESK. V was clipped by 10 bases and J by 2 bases, with 23 bases between them. This CDR3 has 16 residues. The CDR3 sequence is CATLVVGAPLNYGYTF. CDR3 DNA: TGTGCCACGCTTGTTGTGGGGGCACCACTCAACTATGGCTACACCTTC. Variable domain in full (rest from reference TRBV14 and TRBJ1-2): EAGVTQFPSHSVIEKGQTVTLRCDPISGHDNLYWYRRVMGKEIKFLLHFVKESKQDESGMPNNRFLAERTGGTYSTLKVQPAELEDSGVYFCATLVVGAPLNYGYTFGSGTRLTVV.

This clonotype was detected many times. The chain recombines TRBV20-1 with TRBJ2-5; a weak D match, TRBD2 (7 bases). This CDR3 has 13 residues. The germline V and J ends were trimmed by 5 bases and 5 bases, with 15 bases remaining between them. Germline values: CDR1 DFQATT, CDR2 SNEGSKA (reference sequence). The CDR3 region is CSAGWGGMETQYF. The CDR3 DNA sequence: TGCAGTGCTGGGTGGGGGGGCATGGAGACCCAGTACTTC.

This clonotype was observed at least ten times. V gene TRBV6-5 combines with J gene TRBJ1-2; D ambiguous. The germline V gene encodes CDR1 MNHEY and CDR2 SVGAGI. This CDR3 has 13 residues. Trimming took off 2 bases at V and 3 bases at J, with 7 bases between the two ends. The chain's CDR3 is CASSYVGYYGYTF. In nucleotides, the CDR3 is TGTGCCAGCAGTTACGTTGGGTACTATGGCTACACCTTC.

By frequency in the sample, this clonotype is medium-sized. This chain uses TRBV20-1 with TRBJ2-7, with 8 bases fitting TRBD2. From germline, CDR1 is DFQATT and CDR2 SNEGSKA (reference sequence). V shed 8 bases and J 2 bases; nucleotides not matched to a gene: 11. CDR3 length: 14 amino acids. CDR3 coding DNA: TGCAGTCAGGTCCCGCGGGGGGAACCCTACGAGCAGTACTTC. Protein product: CSQVPRGEPYEQYF.

This clonotype was recorded many times. Here the CDR3 DNA reads TGTGCCAGCAGCCCAGGACAGGCCCTGCGGACCATATATTTT. It encodes CASSPGQALRTIYF. This chain connects TRBV6-5 to TRBJ1-3; 7 bases are shared with TRBD1. This CDR3 spans 14 amino acids. Germline V lookup: CDR1 MNHEY, CDR2 SVGAGI. Trimming removed 6 bases from V and 10 bases from J; junction bases left unmatched: 12.

A few counts support this clonotype. The chain has TRBV7-9 and TRBJ1-2; D is unresolved. The CDR3 is made up of 14 amino acids. The V end was cut by 7 bases, the J end by 2 bases, with 14 bases between. The V gene's germline CDR1 is SEHNR and CDR2 FQNEAQ (reference sequence). CDR3 residues: CASTLELGNYGYTF. CDR3 in DNA: TGTGCCAGCACCCTTGAGCTGGGAAACTATGGCTACACCTTC.

This clonotype was seen ten or more times. The chain uses TRBV19 and TRBJ2-7; D ambiguous. This CDR3 has 14 residues. Trimming removed 0 bases from V and 4 bases from J, with 10 bases in between. Germline V gene lookup returns CDR1 LNHDA and CDR2 SQIVND (reference sequence). The CDR3 nucleotides are TGTGCCAGTAGTATAGATATTCTTGCATACGAGCAGTACTTC. Amino acids: CASSIDILAYEQYF.